Each of the 14 T cell receptor beta chains below was sequenced from the same sample in a study of T cell changes during pregnancy in multiple sclerosis. Assay used: immunoSEQ multiplex PCR; TCRdb lists only in-frame clones, some missing. The data hold about 46,000 clones, with about 94% observed a single time. The sequencing here drew on CD8+ T cells from peripheral blood mononuclear cells, taken in the first trimester of pregnancy. The receptors shown here come from a female donor with multiple sclerosis, enrolled in a pregnancy study.

V usage is TRBV4-3 and J usage is TRBJ2-7; 10 bases fit TRBD2. CDR1 and CDR2 (germline): LGHNA, YSLEER. V dropped 3 bases and J dropped 1; count of bases not matched to a gene: 3. This CDR3 region has 15 residues. CDR3 DNA sequence: TGCGCCAGCAGCCAGGGACTAGCGCGATCCTACGAGCAGTACTTC. As protein: CASSQGLARSYEQYF.

The chain employs TRBV28 and TRBJ2-4, with D possibly matching TRBD2 (5 bases). This CDR3 has 15 residues. Trimming shortened V by 2 bases and J by 0 bases, and 8 bases separated the two germline ends. CDR1 MDHEN and CDR2 SYDVKM come from the germline V gene. CDR3 protein: CASSLGELAKNIQYF. The CDR3 DNA sequence: TGTGCCAGCAGTTTAGGGGAGCTAGCCAAAAACATTCAGTACTTC.

The rearrangement uses TRBV7-9 and TRBJ2-1; weak D call: TRBD2 (6 bases). The germline CDR1 and CDR2 sequences are SEHNR and FQNEAQ (reference sequence). The CDR3 spans 16 residues. Trimming took 3 bases from V and 0 from J, leaving 12 bases between them. The CDR3 region is CASSFPSAYSYNEQFF. In DNA form, the CDR3 reads TGTGCCAGCAGCTTTCCTAGCGCCTACTCCTACAATGAGCAGTTCTTC.

This sequence joins TRBV5-1 and TRBJ2-1, with D unresolved. Deletions cut 3 bases from V and 10 bases from J, with 11 bases between. Germline V gene data show CDR1 as SGHRS and CDR2 as YFSETQ. The CDR3 spans 12 residues. The CDR3 nucleotides read TGCGCCAGCAGCTCGATCTACTTAGAGCAGTTCTTC. Its translation: CASSSIYLEQFF.

Here the CDR3 DNA reads TGTGCCAGCAGTGTCCTCCGGGACAGGGGCCTCAATGAGCAGTTCTTC. Residues: CASSVLRDRGLNEQFF. The gene calls are TRBV25-1 and TRBJ2-1; the match to TRBD1 covers 10 bases. The germline gives CDR1 MGHDK, CDR2 SYGVNS. The CDR3 runs to 16 residues. The V segment lost 4 bases and the J segment 6 bases; nucleotides outside the gene matches: 9. The variable domain in full, with the rest retrieved from reference TRBV25-1 and TRBJ2-1, is EADIYQTPRYLVIGTGKKITLECSQTMGHDKMYWYQQDPGMELHLIHYSYGVNSTEKGDLSSESTVSRIRTEHFPLTLESARPSHTSQYLCASSVLRDRGLNEQFFGPGTRLTVL.

The J gene is TRBJ1-5, the V gene TRBV19; unclear D gene. This CDR3 is built from 15 residues. CDR1 and CDR2 (germline): LNHDA, SQIVND (reference sequence). Deletions cut 5 bases from V and 1 base from J, with 12 bases between. The chain's CDR3 is CASSPRQASNQPQHF. CDR3 nucleotide sequence: TGTGCCAGTAGTCCCCGGCAGGCAAGCAATCAGCCCCAGCATTTT.

The chain carries TRBV29-1 and TRBJ2-7; 7 bases align to TRBD2. With V trimmed by 6 bases and J by 6 bases, 20 bases remained unmatched. Germline CDR1 and CDR2: SQVTM and ANQGSEA. The CDR3 totals 16 residues. CDR3 nucleotide sequence: TGCAGCGTCTGCCCCGGCCCATCCCTCACTAGCGCCGAGCAGTACTTC. Translation gives CSVCPGPSLTSAEQYF.

The chain has TRBV9 and TRBJ2-7, with D possibly TRBD2 on 5 matching bases. V was cut by 4 bases and J by 4 bases, with 15 bases left in between. This CDR3 spans 14 amino acids. Germline CDR1 and CDR2: SGDLS and YYNGEE. DNA of the CDR3: TGTGCCAGCAGCCCCGGAGGTCCCGCTTACGAGCAGTACTTC. Its translation is CASSPGGPAYEQYF.

CDR3 coding DNA: TGTGCCACCAGCAAAACTAGCGGATCCTACAATGAGCAGTTCTTC. This sequence encodes CATSKTSGSYNEQFF. The J gene is TRBJ2-1, the V gene TRBV15, with 8 nucleotides matching TRBD2. The CDR3 totals 15 residues. J lost 1 base, V lost 4 bases, and 3 bases had no gene match. Looked up from germline, CDR1 is LNHNV and CDR2 is YYDKDF (reference sequence).

The chain has TRBV28 and TRBJ1-2; TRBD1 matches at 9 bases. The CDR3 has 14 amino acids. In germline, CDR1 is MDHEN, CDR2 SYDVKM. V trimming: 8 bases; J trimming: 5 bases; junction bases outside the gene matches: 9. The CDR3 spells CASYTGGPWYGYTF. DNA of the CDR3: TGTGCCAGCTACACAGGGGGCCCTTGGTATGGCTACACCTTC.

The chain recombines TRBV10-3 with TRBJ2-3; 8 bases align to TRBD2. With V trimmed by 0 bases and J by 4 bases, 3 bases remained unmatched. Germline CDR1 and CDR2: ENHRY and SYGVKD. The CDR3 is 15 residues long. The CDR3 DNA sequence: TGTGCCATCAGTGAGTCGGCGGGGGGAGCAGATACGCAGTATTTT. This translates into CAISESAGGADTQYF.

The V and J genes are TRBV27 and TRBJ2-1; 13 nucleotides line up with TRBD2. J gave up 7 bases and V 6 bases, and 3 bases lay outside the gene matches. In germline, CDR1 is MNHEY, CDR2 SMNVEV (reference sequence). This CDR3 is built from 14 residues. The CDR3 sequence is CASRGLAGVNEQFF. CDR3 bases: TGTGCCAGCAGAGGACTAGCGGGAGTAAATGAGCAGTTCTTC.

This chain connects TRBV28 to TRBJ2-7; 7 bases agree with TRBD1. This CDR3 has 13 residues. The ends lost 6 bases at V and 2 bases at J; junction bases unmatched: 4. Germline V gene data show CDR1 as MDHEN and CDR2 as SYDVKM. CDR3 sequence (DNA): TGTGCCAGCAGACAGCAGGGGGCCTACGAGCAGTACTTC. Translation gives CASRQQGAYEQYF. Using reference TRBV28 and TRBJ2-7 for the parts outside the CDR3, the full variable domain is DVKVTQSSRYLVKRTGEKVFLECVQDMDHENMFWYRQDPGLGLRLIYFSYDVKMKEKGDIPEGYSVSREKKERFSLILESASTNQTSMYLCASRQQGAYEQYFGPGTRLTVT.

The chain recombines TRBV6-1 with TRBJ1-2, with TRBD1 matching over 8 bases. Unmatched junction bases numbered 10, after V lost 6 bases and J lost 4 bases. The CDR3 loop spans 15 amino acids. Looked up from germline, CDR1 is MNHNS and CDR2 is SASEGT. CDR3: CASSALTGESYGYTF. CDR3 nucleotide sequence: TGTGCCAGCAGCGCGCTGACAGGGGAATCCTATGGCTACACCTTC.